This TCR beta chain came from a study of shared clonotypes between healthy human individuals. The germline V gene has CDR1 MGHRA and CDR2 YSYEKL. This CDR3 region has 15 residues. V was pared by 4 bases and J by 2 bases, with 7 bases of the junction left unmatched. In the naive CD8 group, cells lacked CD45RO and were positively selected for CCR7, so terminally differentiated effector memory CD45RA+ cells were left out. This table comes from immunoSEQ multiplex PCR, and its TCRdb copy is limited to in-frame clones, with some not included. The table records 630,000 or so clones, roughly 98% of them present only once.

Sequenced: naive CD8+ T cells sorted from blood. The V gene is TRBV4-1, the J gene TRBJ2-7, with TRBD2 matching 8 bases. The receptor's source is a man aged 30-40 years in good health. The CDR3 DNA sequence: TGCGCCAGCAGCCTTGGCGAGCGGGAGACCTACGAGCAGTACTTC. Residues: CASSLGERETYEQYF.